The subject of this entry is one TCR beta chain. The method was immunoSEQ multiplex PCR; TCRdb's version includes in-frame clones alone and lacks a portion of them. The table has about 77,000 clones, 75% to 90% seen once. This entry belongs to a study of T cell changes during pregnancy in multiple sclerosis. V shed 5 bases and J 3 bases; nucleotides not matched to a gene: 9. Per germline, CDR1 SGHTA and CDR2 FQGNSA. The CDR3 consists of 16 residues. The chain combines TRBV7-2 with TRBJ2-3, with TRBD2 matching 9 bases. This specimen was peripheral blood, taken before pregnancy. The receptor comes from a female donor with multiple sclerosis, enrolled in a pregnancy study. The CDR3 region has the DNA TGTGCCAGCAGCAGCGACGGGACTAGCATAACAGATACGCAGTATTTT. This codes for CASSSDGTSITDTQYF.